The clone carrying this TCR beta chain has only a few counts. Its antigen is unidentified. The investigators amplified TCR beta CDR3 regions from RNA transcripts. In the first-round RT-PCR of the TCR CDR3, the HTBI primer set was used. A single record per CDR3 protein comes from TCRdb applying MiXCR to the multiplex PCR reads. In the table there are about 760,000 distinct CDR3 sequences, around 40% of which are singletons. Germline V gene data show CDR1 as MNHEY and CDR2 as SVGEGT. The CDR3 runs to 13 residues. V was shortened by 2 bases and J by 4 bases, with 6 bases between the two germline ends. The data were obtained in a study of T cells in Graves' hyperthyroidism and ophthalmopathy. General study findings and limits: With a median lead of 6.5 months before onset, the model predicted ophthalmopathy.

Material: blood. This TCR derives from a woman aged 40-49 years with Graves' hyperthyroidism. The V and J genes are TRBV6-2 or TRBV6-3 and TRBJ1-5; the D is unclear. DNA of the CDR3: TGTGCCAGCAGTTACAGACCTAATCAGCCCCAGCATTTT. It is translated as CASSYRPNQPQHF.